These 8 T cell receptor beta chains came from one sample sequenced in a study of T cell repertoires in cytomegalovirus infection. Antigens for these TCRs are unknown. TCRdb recomputed calls from the reads with MiXCR, one row per CDR3 protein. The table includes under 850,000 distinct CDR3 sequences, 33% detected once. The sequenced sample was cultured PBMCs, obtained from culture after CMV antigen stimulation. The source is a human donor in good health (CMV status not recorded). Some clones in this sample may be carry-over from other donors' samples.

The chain employs TRBV12-3 or TRBV12-4 and TRBJ2-1; 9 nucleotides line up with TRBD2. The CDR3 has 12 amino acids. After removal of 7 bases from V and 9 bases from J, the junction contained 4 bases not matched to a gene. The CDR3 reads CASTLLAGEQFF. Written as DNA, the CDR3 is TGTGCCAGCACCCTACTAGCGGGTGAGCAGTTCTTC.

This clonotype turned up a few times. The chain couples TRBV12-3 or TRBV12-4 to TRBJ2-2, with D possibly called TRBD1 or TRBD2 (6 bases each). The CDR3 runs 15 residues. V lost 8 bases and J 9 bases, leaving 22 bases between the germline ends. The CDR3 here is CASDSGASRNRELFF. CDR3 DNA: TGTGCCAGCGATTCGGGGGCGTCTCGCAACCGGGAGCTGTTTTTT.

The chain employs TRBV7-9 and TRBJ1-2, with TRBD1 identical over 9 bases. Germline V CDR1 and CDR2: SEHNR, FQNEAQ (reference sequence). The V gene end was trimmed by 5 bases and the J gene end by 8 bases; junction bases not matched to a gene: 9. This CDR3 region has 14 residues. CDR3 protein: CASSPGTGRQGYTF. The CDR3 DNA is TGTGCCAGCAGCCCCGGGACAGGGCGTCAGGGCTACACCTTC.

This clonotype was seen many times. The chain has TRBV29-1 and TRBJ1-3; maybe TRBD1 (5 bases). The V gene's germline CDR1 is SQVTM and CDR2 ANQGSEA. V was clipped by 4 bases and J by 4 bases, with 8 bases between them. The CDR3 loop spans 12 amino acids. CDR3 in amino acids: CSVAGQGNTIYF. The CDR3 nucleotides read TGCAGCGTTGCGGGGCAGGGAAACACCATATATTTT.

This clonotype was seen more than once but under ten times. This chain links TRBV27 with TRBJ2-4, with 7 bases fitting TRBD1. Germline V gene data show CDR1 as MNHEY and CDR2 as SMNVEV (reference sequence). This CDR3 has 13 amino acids. The trim removed 5 bases at V and 8 bases at J, leaving 6 bases unmatched. The DNA for the CDR3 is TGTGCCAGCAGTAAGACAGGGATAGACATTCAGTACTTC. Translating gives CASSKTGIDIQYF.

This clonotype was observed a few times. The chain carries TRBV7-9 and TRBJ2-1, with no clear D. Germline CDR1 SEHNR, CDR2 FQNEAQ (reference sequence). V was shortened by 5 bases and J by 0 bases, with 14 bases between the two germline ends. The CDR3 extends over 16 amino acids. The CDR3 coding sequence is TGTGCCAGCAGCGAAAGGACCATTTACTCCTACAATGAGCAGTTCTTC. Its protein product is CASSERTIYSYNEQFF.

A few counts support this clonotype. The chain couples TRBV7-2 to TRBJ2-1; 9 nucleotides match TRBD2. Germline V CDR1 and CDR2: SGHTA, FQGNSA. V lost 1 base to trimming and J lost 6 bases; unmatched junction nucleotides: 4. This CDR3 region has 15 residues. For the CDR3, the DNA is TGTGCCAGCAGCTTAGGGGTAGCGGGGGCCAATGAGCAGTTCTTC. This translates into CASSLGVAGANEQFF.

The V and J genes are TRBV19 and TRBJ1-1, with D uncertain. V was trimmed by 4 bases and J by 10 bases, leaving 13 bases between them. The CDR3 has 12 residues. Germline-derived CDR1 and CDR2 are LNHDA and SQIVND (reference sequence). CDR3 in DNA: TGTGCCAGTAGTACTCCTTCCTACGGAGCTTTCTTT. It yields the protein CASSTPSYGAFF.